The rows below give T cell receptor beta chains drawn from one sample of a study of T cell repertoires in cytomegalovirus infection. TCRdb reanalysed the reads using MiXCR and keeps one entry per CDR3 protein. The sample carries 740,000 or so distinct CDR3 sequences, 35% recorded once. Source material: PBMCs. The source is a human donor in good health (CMV status not recorded). Some clones in this sample may be carry-over from other donors' samples. The CDR3 runs from the conserved cysteine through the conserved F or W. Each record gives: D gene, clone size, J gene, V gene, CDR3 protein, CDR3 DNA. The D gene is left open where the match is weak. Clone size is shown for a subset of rows, as once, few, many or a class of expanded clone.

D: .; size: .; J: TRBJ2-1; V: TRBV28; CDR3: CASSLWQGIVNNEQFF; DNA: TGTGCCAGCAGTTTATGGCAGGGGATCGTCAACAATGAGCAGTTCTTC
D: .; size: .; J: TRBJ1-1; V: TRBV7-4; CDR3: CASSPQGSGNTEAFF; DNA: TGTGCCAGCAGCCCTCAGGGAAGCGGGAACACTGAAGCTTTCTTT
D: TRBD1; size: .; J: TRBJ2-7; V: TRBV11-3; CDR3: CASSRDRGREQYF; DNA: TGTGCCAGCAGCCGAGACAGGGGTCGGGAGCAGTACTTC
D: TRBD1; size: .; J: TRBJ1-4; V: TRBV20-1; CDR3: CSARTGGDEKLFF; DNA: TGCAGTGCTAGAACAGGGGGGGATGAAAAACTGTTTTTT
D: .; size: many; J: TRBJ2-2; V: TRBV7-2; CDR3: CASSLAPRRIRNTGELFF; DNA: TGTGCCAGCAGCTTAGCGCCGAGACGGATACGGAACACCGGGGAGCTGTTTTTT
D: .; size: few; J: TRBJ1-5; V: TRBV5-4; CDR3: CASSLDRTQPQHF; DNA: TGTGCCAGCAGCTTGGACAGAACTCAGCCCCAGCATTTT
D: .; size: .; J: TRBJ2-1; V: TRBV2; CDR3: CASSTTGNYNEQFF; DNA: TGTGCCAGCAGTACAACAGGGAACTACAATGAGCAGTTCTTC
D: TRBD2; size: .; J: TRBJ2-1; V: TRBV11-3; CDR3: CSSSLGLDSEQFF; DNA: TGTTCCAGCAGCTTAGGACTAGACAGTGAGCAGTTCTTC
D: .; size: once; J: TRBJ1-6; V: TRBV5-1; CDR3: CASSSNLDSPLHF; DNA: TGCGCCAGCAGCTCAAACCTTGATTCACCCCTCCACTTT
D: TRBD1; size: .; J: TRBJ2-1; V: TRBV2; CDR3: CASTGTGPSPEFF; DNA: TGTGCCAGCACCGGGACAGGCCCTTCTCCTGAGTTCTTC
D: .; size: .; J: TRBJ1-1; V: TRBV6-6; CDR3: CASSYGAGSAEAFF; DNA: TGTGCCAGCAGTTACGGTGCGGGGTCGGCTGAAGCTTTCTTT
D: .; size: few; J: TRBJ1-1; V: TRBV27; CDR3: CASSLTFPTSDKAFF; DNA: TGTGCCAGCAGTCTAACCTTCCCAACAAGCGACAAAGCTTTCTTT
D: TRBD1; size: few; J: TRBJ1-2; V: TRBV28; CDR3: CASSLLGTVRDYGYTF; DNA: TGTGCCAGCAGTTTACTCGGGACAGTACGGGACTATGGCTACACCTTC
D: .; size: many; J: TRBJ1-1; V: TRBV7-8; CDR3: CASSLRSSLMNTEAFF; DNA: TGTGCCAGCAGCTTAAGGTCCAGCCTAATGAACACTGAAGCTTTCTTT
D: TRBD1; size: few; J: TRBJ2-2; V: TRBV7-8; CDR3: CASSPKQGVGNTGELFF; DNA: TGTGCCAGCAGCCCAAAACAGGGGGTTGGGAACACCGGGGAGCTGTTTTTT
D: TRBD2; size: few; J: TRBJ2-1; V: TRBV19; CDR3: CASSIASGTYNEQFF; DNA: TGTGCCAGTAGTATAGCAAGCGGGACTTACAATGAGCAGTTCTTC
D: .; size: few; J: TRBJ2-7; V: TRBV10-3; CDR3: CAISESGGLSYEQYF; DNA: TGTGCCATCAGTGAGTCGGGGGGGCTCTCCTACGAGCAGTACTTC
D: .; size: few; J: TRBJ2-2; V: TRBV11-2; CDR3: CASSLDPIKVPGELFF; DNA: TGTGCCAGCAGCTTAGATCCTATTAAGGTCCCCGGGGAGCTGTTTTTT
D: .; size: many; J: TRBJ2-2; V: TRBV7-8; CDR3: CASSLDRQAGPGELFF; DNA: TGTGCCAGCAGCTTAGATAGGCAGGCTGGCCCCGGGGAGCTGTTTTTT
D: TRBD1; size: .; J: TRBJ1-6; V: TRBV28; CDR3: CASSFRTGVSPLPF; DNA: TGTGCCAGCAGTTTCCGGACAGGGGTGTCACCCCTCCCCTTT
D: TRBD2; size: .; J: TRBJ2-7; V: TRBV20-1; CDR3: CSARPQSGAYEQSF; DNA: TGCAGTGCTAGACCCCAAAGCGGGGCCTACGAGCAGTCCTTC
D: .; size: .; J: TRBJ1-1; V: TRBV6-6; CDR3: CASSYPQTGTMNTEAFF; DNA: TGTGCCAGCAGTTACCCTCAAACCGGGACTATGAACACTGAAGCTTTCTTT
D: .; size: .; J: TRBJ2-7; V: TRBV6-6; CDR3: CASSYFGGRIEQYF; DNA: TGTGCCAGCAGTTATTTTGGAGGTAGGATCGAGCAGTACTTC
D: TRBD1; size: few; J: TRBJ1-5; V: TRBV18; CDR3: CASSPTVTGGDQPQHF; DNA: TGTGCCAGCTCGCCCACTGTTACAGGGGGCGACCAGCCCCAGCATTTT
D: TRBD1; size: .; J: TRBJ1-5; V: TRBV5-6; CDR3: CASSTLGQGGNQPQHF; DNA: TGTGCCAGCAGCACATTGGGACAGGGGGGAAATCAGCCCCAGCATTTT
D: .; size: many; J: TRBJ2-2; V: TRBV7-3; CDR3: CASSLNAGRVTGELFF; DNA: TGTGCCAGCAGCTTAAACGCGGGCAGGGTGACCGGGGAGCTGTTTTTT
D: .; size: few; J: TRBJ1-2; V: TRBV24-1; CDR3: CATSEGGSNYGYTF; DNA: TGTGCCACCAGTGAGGGGGGGTCCAACTATGGCTACACCTTC
D: TRBD1; size: .; J: TRBJ1-5; V: TRBV6-5; CDR3: CASSENGQGNRPQHF; DNA: TGTGCCAGCAGTGAAAACGGACAGGGCAATCGGCCCCAGCATTTT